This record covers a single T cell receptor beta chain. Its antigen remains unidentified. The data belong to a study of blood T cells in healthy people across ages. General observations from the study: As naive T cell percentage varied, TCR beta diversity correlated strongly with it.

The CDR3 consists of 16 residues. Trimming at V came to 4 bases and at J to 5 bases, leaving 11 bases not matched to a gene. The germline V gene encodes CDR1 SGHNT and CDR2 YYREEE (reference sequence). Through a sample-barcoded 5' primer and a J-beta primer mix, a second PCR was run for 7 to 11 cycles. Each CDR3 protein is one row after TCRdb ran MiXCR on the 5' RACE reads. The sample lists around 800,000 distinct CDR3 sequences; approximately 24% were seen once. The same data also went into a second study, on T cells of mothers and their children. Per that study: The entire RNA extract went into cDNA synthesis at roughly 1.5 ug per 15 ul. In each mother, TCR beta CDR3 reads exceeded 8 million; in each child, they numbered several million.

The origin of this receptor is a boy younger than 18 in good health. What was sequenced was blood. This sequence joins TRBV5-4 and TRBJ2-1; 8 bases are shared with TRBD2. The CDR3 is CASSGRRRGVDNEQFF. In DNA, the CDR3 is TGTGCCAGCAGCGGACGAAGGCGGGGGGTGGACAATGAGCAGTTCTTC.